A single sample is the source of the 19 T cell receptor beta chains below, sequenced in a study of OX40 agonist ivuxolimab in advanced cancers. Assay used: immunoSEQ multiplex PCR; TCRdb lists only in-frame clones, some missing. The sample has around 31,000 clones, around nine tenths seen once; the top ten hold around 33%. The specimen comprised CD4+ or CD8+ T cells sorted from blood, sampled in a trial of the OX40 agonist ivuxolimab. Every receptor here comes from an adult with an advanced solid tumor such as melanoma, head and neck, liver or kidney cancer.

This chain links TRBV9 with TRBJ2-1, with TRBD2 matching over 7 bases. The V segment lost 4 bases and the J segment 0 bases; nucleotides outside the gene matches: 10. This CDR3 region has 17 residues. Germline loops: CDR1 SGDLS, CDR2 YYNGEE. Here the CDR3 reads CASSSRLALSSYNEQFF. The CDR3 DNA sequence: TGTGCCAGCAGCTCTCGACTAGCCCTCAGCTCCTACAATGAGCAGTTCTTC.

In this sample, this clone is medium-sized. The chain uses TRBV4-1 and TRBJ1-5; 9 bases match TRBD1. V dropped 0 bases and J dropped 4; count of bases not matched to a gene: 4. CDR3 length: 16 residues. Germline V CDR1 and CDR2: MGHRA, YSYEKL. CDR3 loop: CASSQEQGAENQPQHF. In DNA, the CDR3 is TGCGCCAGCAGCCAAGAACAGGGGGCCGAAAATCAGCCCCAGCATTTT.

This clone appeared once. This sequence joins TRBV7-9 and TRBJ2-7; D not certain. Germline CDR1 reads SEHNR; CDR2 reads FQNEAQ (reference sequence). This CDR3 has 19 amino acids. Deletions cut 5 bases from V and 3 bases from J, with 29 bases between. The CDR3 DNA sequence: TGTGCCAGCAGCCCCCACCGGCCCTCGGGCGCCCTCCGTTACTACGAGCAGTACTTC. It is translated as CASSPHRPSGALRYYEQYF.

Comments on this clone: One end of the junction is discordant with germline, which a read error may explain. The genes are TRBV10-2 and TRBJ2-1; D remains ambiguous. CDR1 is WSHSY and CDR2 is SAAADI in the germline V gene. CDR3 length equals 12 residues. Here the CDR3 DNA reads TGCGCCAGCAGGATGGGATACAATAAGCAGTTCTTC. It encodes CASRMGYNKQFF.

This chain uses TRBV19 with TRBJ2-5; TRBD2 aligns across 7 bases. The length of the CDR3 is 14 residues. The V segment lost 10 bases and the J segment 5 bases; nucleotides outside the gene matches: 13. Germline assignment: CDR1 LNHDA and CDR2 SQIVND (reference sequence). This chain's CDR3 is CATQLTGGEETQYF. For the CDR3, the DNA is TGTGCCACCCAACTCACGGGAGGTGAGGAGACCCAGTACTTC.

The chain recombines TRBV4-1 with TRBJ1-5; 7 positions agree with TRBD1. This CDR3 contains 15 residues. Per germline, CDR1 MGHRA and CDR2 YSYEKL. V trimming: 5 bases; J trimming: 2 bases; junction bases outside the gene matches: 6. The CDR3 coding sequence is TGCGCCAGCAGCTGGGACAGTTCTGGCAATCAGCCCCAGCATTTT. The encoded protein is CASSWDSSGNQPQHF.

This chain uses TRBV15 with TRBJ2-2, with D maybe TRBD1 (6 bases). Germline V gene lookup returns CDR1 LNHNV and CDR2 YYDKDF (reference sequence). CDR3 length: 17 amino acids. The V end lost 1 base, the J end lost 0 bases, and 12 bases lay between the germline ends. The CDR3 region is CATSRGVRGANTGELFF. The CDR3 DNA is TGTGCCACCAGCAGAGGAGTCAGGGGCGCGAACACCGGGGAGCTGTTTTTT.

The count of this clone is one. The chain couples TRBV2 to TRBJ2-1; 12 bases fit TRBD2. From germline, CDR1 is SNHLY and CDR2 FYNNEI. J gave up 8 bases and V 6 bases, and 8 bases lay outside the gene matches. The CDR3 loop spans 15 amino acids. The CDR3 loop reads CASSGLAGNFDEQFF. In DNA form, the CDR3 reads TGTGCCAGCAGCGGACTAGCGGGAAATTTCGATGAGCAGTTCTTC.

The CDR3 nucleotides are TGTGCCAGCAGCGCGGGGACATTGGACTACGAGCAGTACTTC. Its translation: CASSAGTLDYEQYF. This chain connects TRBV11-2 to TRBJ2-7, with D perhaps being TRBD1 or TRBD2 (6 bases each). This CDR3 spans 14 amino acids. Germline CDR1 and CDR2: SGHAT and FQNNGV. Trimming took off 5 bases at V and 3 bases at J, with 14 bases between the two ends.

The V and J genes are TRBV28 and TRBJ2-3, with unresolved D. The CDR3 covers 13 residues. V was shortened by 6 bases and J by 4 bases, with 11 bases between the two germline ends. The germline CDR1 and CDR2 sequences are MDHEN and SYDVKM. Here the CDR3 DNA reads TGTGCCAGCAGAAGAGTGGTTTCAGATACGCAGTATTTT. Protein: CASRRVVSDTQYF.

This rearrangement joins TRBV7-9 to TRBJ2-5; D is undetermined. Germline-derived CDR1 and CDR2 are SEHNR and FQNEAQ (reference sequence). The CDR3 is made up of 12 amino acids. Trimming stripped 2 bases from V and 4 bases from J, with 5 bases between. The CDR3 loop reads CASSLQLETQYF. In nucleotides, the CDR3 is TGTGCCAGCAGCTTACAGTTAGAGACCCAGTACTTC.

The chain uses TRBV6-5 and TRBJ2-2; D is uncertain. This CDR3 region has 14 residues. V was pared by 4 bases and J by 4 bases, with 10 bases between. Germline CDR1 MNHEY, CDR2 SVGAGI. The CDR3 region is CASSFGLLTGELFF. Written as DNA, the CDR3 is TGTGCCAGCAGTTTCGGGCTTCTCACCGGGGAGCTGTTTTTT.

The chain couples TRBV7-9 to TRBJ2-5; a weak D match, TRBD1 (6 bases). V was shortened by 10 bases and J by 2 bases, with 8 bases between the two germline ends. Looked up from germline, CDR1 is SEHNR and CDR2 is FQNEAQ (reference sequence). This CDR3 is 11 amino acids long. The CDR3 DNA is TGTGCCACCGGACAGCAAGAGACCCAGTACTTC. This translates into CATGQQETQYF.

The CDR3 region is CASSVSGAQPQHF. CDR3 nucleotides: TGTGCCAGCAGCGTTTCAGGGGCCCAGCCCCAGCATTTT. The V call is TRBV9, the J call TRBJ1-5, with D tentatively TRBD1 (6 bases). CDR3 length: 13 amino acids. Trimming removed 2 bases at V and 7 bases at J, with 10 bases between. Germline V gene lookup returns CDR1 SGDLS and CDR2 YYNGEE.

V usage is TRBV28 and J usage is TRBJ1-6; D unclear. CDR1 is MDHEN, CDR2 SYDVKM, per germline. CDR3 size: 14 residues. The V end lost 7 bases, the J end lost 8 bases, and 15 bases lay between the germline ends. The CDR3 protein is CASTPRREHSPLHF. The CDR3 DNA is TGTGCCAGCACCCCACGCCGAGAACATTCACCCCTCCACTTT.

The chain uses TRBV5-6 and TRBJ2-3, with 13 positions matching TRBD2. Germline CDR1 reads SGHDT; CDR2 reads YYEEEE. This CDR3 has 16 amino acids. V dropped 3 bases and J dropped 5; count of bases not matched to a gene: 6. CDR3 region: CASSYKLAGGRDTQYF. The CDR3 bases are TGTGCCAGCAGCTACAAACTAGCGGGAGGGCGAGATACGCAGTATTTT.

This chain uses TRBV4-1 with TRBJ1-5; 9 bases are shared with TRBD1. The CDR3 is 15 amino acids. V shed 0 bases, J shed 6 bases, and the junction held 3 bases outside the gene matches. The germline CDR1 and CDR2 sequences are MGHRA and YSYEKL. The CDR3 sequence is CASSQDTGGFQPQHF. DNA of the CDR3: TGCGCCAGCAGCCAAGATACAGGGGGCTTTCAGCCCCAGCATTTT.

This chain joins TRBV30 and TRBJ2-1; D is uncertain. Germline assignment: CDR1 GTSNPN and CDR2 SVGIG (reference sequence). Deletions cut 0 bases from V and 0 bases from J, with 6 bases between. This CDR3 region has 14 residues. Here the CDR3 DNA reads TGTGCCTGGAGTGTAGAAGGCTCCTACAATGAGCAGTTCTTC. Its translation: CAWSVEGSYNEQFF.

The chain uses TRBV14 and TRBJ2-4, with D unresolved. V was shortened by 3 bases and J by 5 bases, with 5 bases between the two germline ends. CDR3 length equals 12 residues. In germline, CDR1 is SGHDN, CDR2 FVKESK. CDR3 loop: CASSQAENIQYF. The CDR3 coding sequence is TGTGCCAGCAGCCAGGCGGAAAACATTCAGTACTTC.